This T cell receptor beta chain was recorded in a study of a mutant IDH1 vaccine in newly diagnosed glioma. General study points: With respect to changes in top peripheral T cell clonotypes, pseudoprogression seemed unrelated. Patients showed vaccine-induced immune responses at a rate of 93.3%.

Trimming pared 6 bases from V and 0 bases from J, leaving 11 bases between. CDR1 is SGHTA and CDR2 is FQGNSA in the germline V gene. This CDR3 is 14 amino acids long. Time point reported: week 35, safety follow-up. Topical imiquimod accompanied each vaccine dose, which consisted of 300 ug of mutant IDH1 20-mer peptide. TCRdb's copy holds only in-frame clones and misses some; the assay was immunoSEQ multiplex PCR. The data contain some 50,000 clones, almost 95% of them singletons. Notes on this clone: Its specificity is not known.

The genes are TRBV7-2 and TRBJ1-2; TRBD1 might be the D (6 bases). Sequencing used PBMCs, obtained from a glioma patient whose treatment included an IDH1 peptide vaccine. The source is a man aged 50-60 years with glioma. CDR3 sequence: CASRNTGSNYGYTF. The CDR3 region has the DNA TGTGCCAGCAGAAATACAGGGTCTAACTATGGCTACACCTTC.